The clone carrying this T cell receptor delta chain was detected a few times. Its antigen is unidentified. This sample was included in a study of Vδ1+ human thymocytes. Overall study findings and caveats: Highly polyclonal TRG and TRD repertoires with Gaussian CDR3 length distributions appeared in thymus.

Sequences come from RNA converted to cDNA by reverse transcription. Pooled V-gene forward primers with one constant-region reverse primer generated the CDR3 amplicons by multiplex PCR. With CATT, TCRdb re-called clones from the multiplex PCR reads. This table has about 75,000 delta-chain clones, around 34% appearing once. Germline trimming cut 4 bases from V and 8 bases from J; bases unmatched to any gene: 20. The CDR3 contains 18 residues. Germline loops: CDR1 TSWWSYY, CDR2 QGS. Alphabeta T cells were depleted, then CD3+ Vdelta1+ Vdelta2- thymocytes were FACS-sorted. The sequence derives from a boy younger than two who had congenital heart surgery. Sequenced sample: Vdelta1+ gamma-delta thymocytes from the thymus. Sample subset: FACS-sorted CD3+ TCRalphabeta- TCRVdelta1+ TCRVdelta2- thymocytes. The V and J genes are TRDV1 and TRDJ1; TRDD2 aligns across 9 bases. CDR3 in DNA: TGTGCTCTTGGGGGGCCCTTCCTACTGACGGGGCCCGTCCAGAAACTCATCTTT. It is translated as CALGGPFLLTGPVQKLIF.